This T cell receptor beta chain was identified in a study of identical twins. This CDR3 contains 14 residues. Germline trimming cut 10 bases from V and 4 bases from J; bases unmatched to any gene: 8. A single record per CDR3 protein comes from TCRdb applying MiXCR to the 5' RACE reads. The sample shows hundreds of thousands of distinct CDR3 sequences, 12% of them seen only once. This sample also belongs to another study, concerning yellow fever vaccine responses in identical twins.

The gene calls are TRBV12-3 or TRBV12-4 and TRBJ1-2; TRBD1 matches at 11 bases. The clonotype originates from a woman under 30 in good health. Sequencing was done on a sample of PBMCs. The CDR3: CATTGTGGGYGYTF. As DNA, the CDR3 is TGTGCCACGACAGGGACAGGGGGTGGCTATGGCTACACCTTC.